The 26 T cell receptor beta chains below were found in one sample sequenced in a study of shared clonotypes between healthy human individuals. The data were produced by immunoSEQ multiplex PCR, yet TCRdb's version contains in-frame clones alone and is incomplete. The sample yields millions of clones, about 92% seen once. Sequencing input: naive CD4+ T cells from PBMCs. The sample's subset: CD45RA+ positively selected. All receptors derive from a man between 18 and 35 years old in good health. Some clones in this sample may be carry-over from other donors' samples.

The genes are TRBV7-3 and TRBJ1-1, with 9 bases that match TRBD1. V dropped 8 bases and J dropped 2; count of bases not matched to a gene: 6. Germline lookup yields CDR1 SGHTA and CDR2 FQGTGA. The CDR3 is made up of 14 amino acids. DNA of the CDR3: TGTGCCAGCCGGGGACAGGGTTTAAACACTGAAGCTTTCTTT. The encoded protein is CASRGQGLNTEAFF.

The CDR3 DNA reads as TGCGCCAGCAGCTTGACTAGCGGGAGGGTGGCAGATACGCAGTATTTT. Protein sequence: CASSLTSGRVADTQYF. This chain uses TRBV5-1 with TRBJ2-3; 13 bases are shared with TRBD2. J lost 4 bases, V lost 1 base, and 3 bases had no gene match. The germline CDR1 and CDR2 sequences are SGHRS and YFSETQ. This CDR3 is built from 16 residues.

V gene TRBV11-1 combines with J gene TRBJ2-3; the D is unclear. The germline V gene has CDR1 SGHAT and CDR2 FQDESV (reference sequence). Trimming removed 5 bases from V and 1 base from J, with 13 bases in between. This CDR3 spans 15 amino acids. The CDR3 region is CASSDSFHRTDTQYF. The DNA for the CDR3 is TGTGCCAGCAGCGATAGTTTCCATCGCACAGATACGCAGTATTTT.

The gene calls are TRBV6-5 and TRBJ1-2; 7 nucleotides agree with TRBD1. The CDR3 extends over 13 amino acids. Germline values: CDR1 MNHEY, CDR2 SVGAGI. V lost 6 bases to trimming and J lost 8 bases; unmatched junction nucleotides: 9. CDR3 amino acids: CASSDTTGAGYTF. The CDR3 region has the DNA TGTGCCAGCAGCGACACTACAGGGGCGGGCTACACCTTC.

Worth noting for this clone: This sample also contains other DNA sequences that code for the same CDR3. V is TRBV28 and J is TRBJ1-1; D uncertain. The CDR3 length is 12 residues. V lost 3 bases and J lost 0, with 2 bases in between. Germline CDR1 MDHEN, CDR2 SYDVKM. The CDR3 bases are TGTGCCAGCAGTTTGATGAACACTGAAGCTTTCTTT. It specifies CASSLMNTEAFF.

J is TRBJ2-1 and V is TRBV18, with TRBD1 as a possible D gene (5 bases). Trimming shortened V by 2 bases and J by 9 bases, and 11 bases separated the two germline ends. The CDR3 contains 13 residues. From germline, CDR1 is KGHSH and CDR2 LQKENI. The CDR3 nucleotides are TGTGCCAGCTCACCAACGACAGATTTTGAGCAGTTCTTC. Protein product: CASSPTTDFEQFF.

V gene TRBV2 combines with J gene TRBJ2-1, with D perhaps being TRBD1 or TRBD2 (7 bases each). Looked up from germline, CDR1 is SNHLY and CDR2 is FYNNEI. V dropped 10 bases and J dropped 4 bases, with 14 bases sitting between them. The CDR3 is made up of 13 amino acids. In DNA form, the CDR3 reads TGTGCCACAGGGGGGGACAATTACAATGAGCAGTTCTTC. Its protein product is CATGGDNYNEQFF.

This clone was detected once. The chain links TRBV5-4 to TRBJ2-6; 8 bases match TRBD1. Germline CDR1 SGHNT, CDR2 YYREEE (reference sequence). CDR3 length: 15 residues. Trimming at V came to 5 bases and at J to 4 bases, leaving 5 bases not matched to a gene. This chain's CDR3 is CASSSTGAGANVLTF. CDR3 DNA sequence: TGTGCCAGCAGTTCGACAGGGGCCGGGGCCAACGTCCTGACTTTC.

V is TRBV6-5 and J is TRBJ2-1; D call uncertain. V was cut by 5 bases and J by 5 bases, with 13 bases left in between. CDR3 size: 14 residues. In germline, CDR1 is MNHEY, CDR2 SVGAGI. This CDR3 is CASSPSPGHNEQFF. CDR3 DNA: TGTGCCAGCAGTCCGAGCCCAGGCCACAATGAGCAGTTCTTC.

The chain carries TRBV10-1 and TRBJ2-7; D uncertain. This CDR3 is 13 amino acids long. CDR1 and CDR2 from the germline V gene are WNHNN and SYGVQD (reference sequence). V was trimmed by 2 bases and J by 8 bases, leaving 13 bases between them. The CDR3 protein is CASSENSLGKQYF. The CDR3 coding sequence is TGCGCCAGCAGTGAGAACTCCCTCGGAAAGCAGTACTTC.

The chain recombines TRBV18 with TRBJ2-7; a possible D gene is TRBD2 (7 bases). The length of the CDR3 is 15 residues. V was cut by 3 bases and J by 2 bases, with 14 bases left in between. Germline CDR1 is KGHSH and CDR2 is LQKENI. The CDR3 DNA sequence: TGTGCCAGCTCACCCAAAGGGGGGGCGCCCTACGAGCAGTACTTC. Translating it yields CASSPKGGAPYEQYF.

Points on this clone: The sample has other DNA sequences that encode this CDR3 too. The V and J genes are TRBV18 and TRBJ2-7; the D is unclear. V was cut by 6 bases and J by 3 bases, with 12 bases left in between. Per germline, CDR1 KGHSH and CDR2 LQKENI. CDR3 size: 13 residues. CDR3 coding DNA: TGTGCCAGCTCGCCCATTAGGGACTACGAGCAGTACTTC. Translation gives CASSPIRDYEQYF.

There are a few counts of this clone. CDR3 in amino acids: CASSPAPVADGGEAFF. The CDR3 DNA reads TGTGCCAGCAGCCCTGCCCCGGTCGCAGACGGAGGTGAAGCTTTCTTT. The J gene is TRBJ1-1, the V gene TRBV9; no clear D. The V gene lost 4 bases and the J gene lost 7 bases, with 23 bases spanning the gap. Germline V lookup: CDR1 SGDLS, CDR2 YYNGEE. The CDR3 is made up of 16 amino acids. Using reference TRBV9 and TRBJ1-1 for the parts outside the CDR3, the full variable domain is DSGVTQTPKHLITATGQRVTLRCSPRSGDLSVYWYQQSLDQGLQFLIQYYNGEERAKGNILERFSAQQFPDLHSELNLSSLELGDSALYFCASSPAPVADGGEAFFGQGTRLTVV.

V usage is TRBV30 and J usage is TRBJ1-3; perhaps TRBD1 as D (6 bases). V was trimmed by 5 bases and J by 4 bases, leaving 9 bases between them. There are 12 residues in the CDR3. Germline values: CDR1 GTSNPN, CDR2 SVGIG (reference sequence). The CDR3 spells CAWHGQGNTIYF. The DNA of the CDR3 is TGTGCCTGGCATGGACAGGGAAACACCATATATTTT.

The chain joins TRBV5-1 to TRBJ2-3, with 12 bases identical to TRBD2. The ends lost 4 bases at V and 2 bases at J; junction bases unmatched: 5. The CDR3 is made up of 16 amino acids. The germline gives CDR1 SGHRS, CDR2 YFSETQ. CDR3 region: CASSPLAGGITDTQYF. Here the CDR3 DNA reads TGCGCCAGCAGCCCCCTAGCGGGAGGGATCACAGATACGCAGTATTTT.

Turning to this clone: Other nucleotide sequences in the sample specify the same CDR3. The CDR3 sequence is CASSLGRFTDTQYF. CDR3 bases: TGCGCCAGCAGCTTGGGGCGATTCACAGATACGCAGTATTTT. The chain employs TRBV5-1 and TRBJ2-3, with D unclear. Germline V gene lookup returns CDR1 SGHRS and CDR2 YFSETQ. The length of the CDR3 is 14 residues. V lost 0 bases to trimming and J lost 2 bases, with 7 bases between them.

The CDR3 DNA reads TGTGCCAGCAGCACTACAGGGCCCCAGCATTTT. Residues: CASSTTGPQHF. V is TRBV7-9 and J is TRBJ1-5; weak D call: TRBD1 (5 bases). Per the germline V gene, CDR1 is SEHNR and CDR2 is FQNEAQ (reference sequence). The CDR3 loop spans 11 amino acids. V lost 5 bases and J lost 9, with 8 bases in between.

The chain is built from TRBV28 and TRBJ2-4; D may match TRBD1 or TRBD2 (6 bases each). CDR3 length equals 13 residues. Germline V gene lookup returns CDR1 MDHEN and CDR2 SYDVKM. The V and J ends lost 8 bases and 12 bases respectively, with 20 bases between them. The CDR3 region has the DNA TGTGCCAGCGGCCTGGGCGCCCCGGGGGCTCAGTACTTC. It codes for CASGLGAPGAQYF.

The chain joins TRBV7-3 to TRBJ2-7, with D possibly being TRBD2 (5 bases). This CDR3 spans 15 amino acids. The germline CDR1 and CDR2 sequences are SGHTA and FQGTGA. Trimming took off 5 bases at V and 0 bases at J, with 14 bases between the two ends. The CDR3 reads CASSLRAGSSYEQYF. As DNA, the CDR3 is TGTGCCAGCAGCCTCCGCGCGGGTAGCTCCTACGAGCAGTACTTC.

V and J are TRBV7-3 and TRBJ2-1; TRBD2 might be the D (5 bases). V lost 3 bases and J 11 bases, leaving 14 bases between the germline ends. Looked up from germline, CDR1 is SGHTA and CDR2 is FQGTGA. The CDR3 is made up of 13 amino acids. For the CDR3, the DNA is TGTGCCAGCAGCTTGGGCCTGGAGACTAAGCAGTTCTTC. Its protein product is CASSLGLETKQFF.

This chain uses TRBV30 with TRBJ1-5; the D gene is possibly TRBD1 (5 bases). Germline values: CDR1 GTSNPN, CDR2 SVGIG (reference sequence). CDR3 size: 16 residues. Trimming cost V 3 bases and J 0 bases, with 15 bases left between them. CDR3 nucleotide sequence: TGTGCCTGGAGCCAAAACACAGGATATAGCAATCAGCCCCAGCATTTT. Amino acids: CAWSQNTGYSNQPQHF.

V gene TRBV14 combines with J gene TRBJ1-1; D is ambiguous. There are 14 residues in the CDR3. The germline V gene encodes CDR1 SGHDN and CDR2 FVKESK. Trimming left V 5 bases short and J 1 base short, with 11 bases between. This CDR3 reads CASSSQRPNTEAFF. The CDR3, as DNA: TGTGCCAGCAGCTCCCAGAGACCGAACACTGAAGCTTTCTTT. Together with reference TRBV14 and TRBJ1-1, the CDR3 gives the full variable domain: EAGVTQFPSHSVIEKGQTVTLRCDPISGHDNLYWYRRVMGKEIKFLLHFVKESKQDESGMPNNRFLAERTGGTYSTLKVQPAELEDSGVYFCASSSQRPNTEAFFGQGTRLTVV.

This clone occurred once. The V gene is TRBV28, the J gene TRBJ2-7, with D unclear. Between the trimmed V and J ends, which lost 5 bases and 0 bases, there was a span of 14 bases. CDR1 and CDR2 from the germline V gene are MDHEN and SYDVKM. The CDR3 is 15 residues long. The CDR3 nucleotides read TGTGCCAGCAGTCCGCTGGGAAGCTTCTCCTACGAGCAGTACTTC. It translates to CASSPLGSFSYEQYF.

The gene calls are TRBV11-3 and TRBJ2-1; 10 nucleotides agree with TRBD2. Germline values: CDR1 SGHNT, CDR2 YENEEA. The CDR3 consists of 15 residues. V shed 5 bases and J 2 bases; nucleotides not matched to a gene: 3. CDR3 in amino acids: CASSRTSGAYNEQFF. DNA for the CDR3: TGTGCCAGCAGCCGGACTAGCGGAGCCTACAATGAGCAGTTCTTC.

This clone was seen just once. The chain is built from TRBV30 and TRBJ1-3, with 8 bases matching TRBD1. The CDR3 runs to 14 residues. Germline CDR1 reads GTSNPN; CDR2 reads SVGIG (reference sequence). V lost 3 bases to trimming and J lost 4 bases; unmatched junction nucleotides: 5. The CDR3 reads CAWRASGGGNTIYF. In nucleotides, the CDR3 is TGTGCCTGGAGAGCCTCAGGGGGCGGAAACACCATATATTTT. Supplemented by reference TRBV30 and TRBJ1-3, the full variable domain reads SQTIHQWPATLVQPVGSPLSLECTVEGTSNPNLYWYRQAAGRGLQLLFYSVGIGQISSEVPQNLSASRPQDRQFILSSKKLLLSDSGFYLCAWRASGGGNTIYFGEGSWLTVV.

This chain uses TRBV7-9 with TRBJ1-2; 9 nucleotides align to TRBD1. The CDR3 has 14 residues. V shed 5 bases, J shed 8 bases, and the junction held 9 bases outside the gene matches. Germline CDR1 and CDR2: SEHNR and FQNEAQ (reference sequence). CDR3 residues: CASSPGQGNSGYTF. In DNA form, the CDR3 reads TGTGCCAGCAGCCCAGGACAGGGGAATTCCGGCTACACCTTC.